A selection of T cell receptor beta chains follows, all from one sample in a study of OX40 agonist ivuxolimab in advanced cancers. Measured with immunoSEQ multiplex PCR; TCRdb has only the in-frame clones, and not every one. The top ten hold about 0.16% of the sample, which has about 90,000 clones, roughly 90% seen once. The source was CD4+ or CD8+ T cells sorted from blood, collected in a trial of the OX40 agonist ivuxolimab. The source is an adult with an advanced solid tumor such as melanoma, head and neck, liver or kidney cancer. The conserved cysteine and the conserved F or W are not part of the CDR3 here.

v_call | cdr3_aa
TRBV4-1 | ASSNPLGEGKGTVAEAF
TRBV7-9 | ASSFGRETGELF
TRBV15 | ATSDGTSRGNEQF
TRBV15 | ATSGLFRDTWNTEAF
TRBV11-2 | AASGITGERGTGELF
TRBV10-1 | ASSESGRTITHEQF
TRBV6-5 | ASGRETQY
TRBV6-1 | ASSEELAGALYEQY
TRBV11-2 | ASSLRDGYNEQF
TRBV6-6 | ASSYFVTGETQY
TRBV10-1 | ASSSTSRGRF
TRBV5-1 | ASSTGQGQSTDTQY
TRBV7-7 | ASSEGLAGVGEQY
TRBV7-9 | ASSPSTPHGYT
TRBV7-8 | ASRKESNYGYT
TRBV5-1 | ASSARLDSSEAF
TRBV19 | ASGPGYQETQY
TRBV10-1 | ASRDGDEQY
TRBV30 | ASPGTGYTEAF
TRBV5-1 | ASSLNPLAGGYEQY
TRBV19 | ASSSPWTSGYNEQF
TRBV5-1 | ASSLARETQY
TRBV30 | ARGQARLNSATNEKLF
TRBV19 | ASSIRSANEKLF
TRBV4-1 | ASSHTRGSGEKLF
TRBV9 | ASRRTGNTDTQY
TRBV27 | ASSFLSSWGETLH
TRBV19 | ASRTTGSGNTIY
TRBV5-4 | ASSLVRGDEQY
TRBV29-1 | SAGQGKGQPQH
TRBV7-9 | ASSLAAGGQGYT
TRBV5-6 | ASSPDYGLGQF
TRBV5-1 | ASSPGTGGNTGELF
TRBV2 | ASSKDIKIGLNTEAF
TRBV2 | ASSLKNTGELF
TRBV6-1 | ASRPPGSPSYEQY
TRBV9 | ASSVSPAGGGTYNEQF
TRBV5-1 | ASSLGQGMNTEAF
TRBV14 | ASSLTLGQAYEQY
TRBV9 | ASSVGQGAYEQY
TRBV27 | ASRPLAGGTTDTQY
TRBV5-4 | ASSSQTASSGNTIY
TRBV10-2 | ASKDRTSYEQY
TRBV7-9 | ASSPPTGVYGYT
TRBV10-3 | AIETGGYGYT
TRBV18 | ASSPTGSYYGYT
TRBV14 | ASSQAGGQPQH
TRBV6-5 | ASAASGRTDTQY
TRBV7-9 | ASSADRGDEKLF
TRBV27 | ASSVFRGKETQY
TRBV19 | ASSISPDQPQH
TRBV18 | ASSPPGGVGTEAF
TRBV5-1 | ASSVEEVALSSGANVLT
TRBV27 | ASRGSLLSYEQY
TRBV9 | ASSVDSWTVNSYEQY
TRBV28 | ASSLRATVNQPQH
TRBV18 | ASSPPRGEQY
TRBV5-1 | ASSFFGTGVTYEQY
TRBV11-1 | ASSLVASSQGAF